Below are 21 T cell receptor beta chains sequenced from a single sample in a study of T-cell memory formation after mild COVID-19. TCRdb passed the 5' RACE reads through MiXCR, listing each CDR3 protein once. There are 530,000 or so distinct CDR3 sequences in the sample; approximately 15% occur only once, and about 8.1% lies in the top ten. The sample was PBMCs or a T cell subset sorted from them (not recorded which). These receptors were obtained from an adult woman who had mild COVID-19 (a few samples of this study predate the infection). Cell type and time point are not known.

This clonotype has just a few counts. CDR3 amino acids: CASSFSGMSTDTQYF. The CDR3 DNA reads TGTGCCAGCAGCTTTAGCGGGATGAGCACAGATACGCAGTATTTT. The chain couples TRBV7-2 to TRBJ2-3; TRBD2 agrees at 8 bases. CDR3 length equals 15 residues. With 3 bases clipped from V and 0 bases from J, the junction kept 2 bases outside the gene matches. Germline V gene lookup returns CDR1 SGHTA and CDR2 FQGNSA.

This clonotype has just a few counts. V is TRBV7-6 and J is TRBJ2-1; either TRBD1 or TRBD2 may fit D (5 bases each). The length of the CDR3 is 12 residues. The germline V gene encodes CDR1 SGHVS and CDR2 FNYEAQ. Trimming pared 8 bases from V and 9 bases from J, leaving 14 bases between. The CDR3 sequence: CASGSQRGEQFF. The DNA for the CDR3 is TGTGCCAGCGGATCACAGAGGGGTGAGCAGTTCTTC.

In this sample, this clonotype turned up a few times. The CDR3 here is CASSPPAGGHNEQFF. The CDR3 DNA reads TGTGCCAGCAGCCCGCCGGCGGGAGGACACAATGAGCAGTTCTTC. The chain has TRBV7-2 and TRBJ2-1, with 8 bases lining up with TRBD2. The CDR3 is made up of 15 amino acids. Germline values: CDR1 SGHTA, CDR2 FQGNSA. After removal of 5 bases from V and 5 bases from J, the junction contained 8 bases not matched to a gene.

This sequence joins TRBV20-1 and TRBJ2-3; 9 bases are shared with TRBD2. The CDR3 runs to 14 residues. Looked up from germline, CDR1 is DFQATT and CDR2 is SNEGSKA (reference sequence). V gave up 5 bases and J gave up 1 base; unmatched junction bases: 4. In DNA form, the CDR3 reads TGCAGTGCTCCCCTAGCGGGACGCACAGATACGCAGTATTTT. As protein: CSAPLAGRTDTQYF.

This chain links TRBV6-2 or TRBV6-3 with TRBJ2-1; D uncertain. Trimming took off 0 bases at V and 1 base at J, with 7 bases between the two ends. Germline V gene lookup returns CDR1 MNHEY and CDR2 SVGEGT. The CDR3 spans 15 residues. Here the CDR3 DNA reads TGTGCCAGCAGTTACTCGTTTAGATCCTACAATGAGCAGTTCTTC. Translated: CASSYSFRSYNEQFF.

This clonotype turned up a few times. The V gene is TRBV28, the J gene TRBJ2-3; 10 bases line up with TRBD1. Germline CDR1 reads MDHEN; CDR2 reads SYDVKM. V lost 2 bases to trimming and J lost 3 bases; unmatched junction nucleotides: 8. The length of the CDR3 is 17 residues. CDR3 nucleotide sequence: TGTGCCAGCAGTTTAGTCCTCCCGGGACAGGGGACAGATACGCAGTATTTT. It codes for CASSLVLPGQGTDTQYF.

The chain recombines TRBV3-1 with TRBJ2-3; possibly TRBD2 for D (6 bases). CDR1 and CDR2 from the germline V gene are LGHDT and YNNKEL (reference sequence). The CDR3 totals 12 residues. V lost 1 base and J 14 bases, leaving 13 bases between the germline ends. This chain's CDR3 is CASSQGLVSLYF. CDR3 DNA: TGTGCCAGCAGCCAAGGACTAGTATCCTTGTATTTT.

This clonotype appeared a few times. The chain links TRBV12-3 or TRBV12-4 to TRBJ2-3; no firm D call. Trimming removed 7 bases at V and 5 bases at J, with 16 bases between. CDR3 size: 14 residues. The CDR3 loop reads CASTTAILQDTQYF. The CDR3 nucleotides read TGTGCCAGCACCACGGCCATACTACAAGATACGCAGTATTTT.

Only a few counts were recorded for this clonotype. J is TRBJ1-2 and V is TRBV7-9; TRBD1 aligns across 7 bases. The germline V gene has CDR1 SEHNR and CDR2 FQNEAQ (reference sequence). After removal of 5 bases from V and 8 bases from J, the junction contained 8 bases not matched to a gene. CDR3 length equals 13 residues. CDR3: CASSPTGNGGYTF. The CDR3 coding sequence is TGTGCCAGCAGCCCGACAGGGAATGGAGGCTACACCTTC.

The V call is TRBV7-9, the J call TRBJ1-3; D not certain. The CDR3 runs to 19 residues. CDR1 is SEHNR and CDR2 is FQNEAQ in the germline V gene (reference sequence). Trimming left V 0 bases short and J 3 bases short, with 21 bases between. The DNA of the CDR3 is TGTGCCAGCAGCTTAGCGTTGGAGCCGCGTGGGGTCGTTGGAAACACCATATATTTT. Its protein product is CASSLALEPRGVVGNTIYF.

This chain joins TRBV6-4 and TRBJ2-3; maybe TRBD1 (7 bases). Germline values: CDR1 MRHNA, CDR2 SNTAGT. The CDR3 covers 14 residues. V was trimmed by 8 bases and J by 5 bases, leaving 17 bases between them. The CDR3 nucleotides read TGTGCCAGCTCAAGAGCAGGGGGGCAAGATACGCAGTATTTT. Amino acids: CASSRAGGQDTQYF.

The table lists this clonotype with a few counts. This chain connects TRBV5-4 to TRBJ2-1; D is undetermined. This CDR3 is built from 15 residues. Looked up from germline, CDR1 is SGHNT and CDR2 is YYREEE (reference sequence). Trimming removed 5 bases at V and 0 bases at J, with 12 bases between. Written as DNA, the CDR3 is TGTGCCAGCAGAGGAACTTCGAGCTCCTACAATGAGCAGTTCTTC. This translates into CASRGTSSSYNEQFF.

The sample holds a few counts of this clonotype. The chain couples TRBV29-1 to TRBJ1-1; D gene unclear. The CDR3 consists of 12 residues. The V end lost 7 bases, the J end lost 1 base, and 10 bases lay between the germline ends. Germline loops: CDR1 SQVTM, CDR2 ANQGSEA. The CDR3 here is CSARASNTEAFF. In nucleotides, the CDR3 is TGCAGCGCCCGAGCGTCGAACACTGAAGCTTTCTTT.

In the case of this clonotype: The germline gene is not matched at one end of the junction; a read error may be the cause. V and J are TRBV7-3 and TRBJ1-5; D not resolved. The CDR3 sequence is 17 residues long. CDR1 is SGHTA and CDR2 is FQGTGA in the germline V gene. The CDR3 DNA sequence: TGTGCCAGCAGGTTAAAACGCCATACTGAGGACAATCAGCCCCAGCATTTT. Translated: CASRLKRHTEDNQPQHF.

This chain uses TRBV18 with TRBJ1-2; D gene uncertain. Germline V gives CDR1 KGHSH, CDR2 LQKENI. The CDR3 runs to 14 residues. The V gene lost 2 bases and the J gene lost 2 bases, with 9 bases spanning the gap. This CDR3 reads CASSPRVRNYGYTF. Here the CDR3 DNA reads TGTGCCAGCTCACCAAGGGTTAGGAACTATGGCTACACCTTC.

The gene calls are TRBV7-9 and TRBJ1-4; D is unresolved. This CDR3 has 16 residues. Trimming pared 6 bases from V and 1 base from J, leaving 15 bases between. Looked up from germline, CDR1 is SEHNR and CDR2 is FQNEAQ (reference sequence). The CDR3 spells CASRSPGLQTNEKLFF. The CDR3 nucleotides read TGTGCCAGCAGGTCTCCCGGGTTACAAACTAATGAAAAACTGTTTTTT.

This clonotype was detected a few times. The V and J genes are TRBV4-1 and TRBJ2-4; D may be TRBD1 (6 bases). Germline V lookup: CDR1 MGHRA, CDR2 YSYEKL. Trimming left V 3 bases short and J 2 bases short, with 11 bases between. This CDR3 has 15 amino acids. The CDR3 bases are TGCGCCAGCAGCCAGGCGGACAGAACCAAAAACATTCAGTACTTC. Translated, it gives CASSQADRTKNIQYF.

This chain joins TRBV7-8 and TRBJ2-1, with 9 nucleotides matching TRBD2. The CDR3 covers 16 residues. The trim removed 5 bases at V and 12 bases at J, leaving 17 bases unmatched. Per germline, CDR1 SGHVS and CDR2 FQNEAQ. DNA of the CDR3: TGTGCCAGCAGCCGTCTTGGGACTAGCTCCCAAGGGGGGCAGTTCTTC. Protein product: CASSRLGTSSQGGQFF.

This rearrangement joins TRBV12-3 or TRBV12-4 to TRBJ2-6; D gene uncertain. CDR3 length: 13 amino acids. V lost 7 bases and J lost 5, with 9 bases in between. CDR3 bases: TGTGCCAGCACCTACCAATGGGCCAACGTCCTGACTTTC. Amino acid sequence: CASTYQWANVLTF.

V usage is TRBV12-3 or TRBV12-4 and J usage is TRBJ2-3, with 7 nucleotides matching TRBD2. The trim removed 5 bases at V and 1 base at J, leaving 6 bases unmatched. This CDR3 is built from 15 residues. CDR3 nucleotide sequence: TGTGCCAGCAGTGCTAGCGGCAAGCGCACAGATACGCAGTATTTT. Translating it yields CASSASGKRTDTQYF.

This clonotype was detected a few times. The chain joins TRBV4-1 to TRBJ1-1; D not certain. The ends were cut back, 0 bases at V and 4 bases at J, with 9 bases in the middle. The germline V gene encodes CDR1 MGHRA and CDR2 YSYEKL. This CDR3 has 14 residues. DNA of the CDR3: TGCGCCAGCAGCCAAGATGGGGTCGGCACTGAAGCTTTCTTT. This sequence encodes CASSQDGVGTEAFF.